This record covers a single T cell receptor (beta chain). Its specificity is unknown. The junction shows a germline mismatch at one end, possibly a read error. TCRdb called the 5' RACE reads again in MiXCR, with one record for every CDR3 protein. The sample contains over 100,000 distinct CDR3 sequences, under 9% of which appear only once. The CDR3 extends over 11 amino acids. Looked up from germline, CDR1 is MGHDK and CDR2 is SYGVNS. This sample is drawn from a study of T cells after yellow fever vaccination. General observations from the study: Clonotypes appearing in both CD4 and CD8 compartments existed, and their share was small.

This sequence was found in a man between 25 and 39 years old who received the YFV17D yellow fever vaccine. The V and J genes are TRBV25-1 and TRBJ2-3; a weak D match, TRBD1 (5 bases). The input for sequencing was CD8+ T cells sorted from PBMCs, taken 45 days after the yellow fever booster vaccination. This chain's CDR3 is CASAGSHLRFF. CDR3 in DNA: TGTGCCAGCGCAGGGTCGCACCTTAGGTTTTTT.